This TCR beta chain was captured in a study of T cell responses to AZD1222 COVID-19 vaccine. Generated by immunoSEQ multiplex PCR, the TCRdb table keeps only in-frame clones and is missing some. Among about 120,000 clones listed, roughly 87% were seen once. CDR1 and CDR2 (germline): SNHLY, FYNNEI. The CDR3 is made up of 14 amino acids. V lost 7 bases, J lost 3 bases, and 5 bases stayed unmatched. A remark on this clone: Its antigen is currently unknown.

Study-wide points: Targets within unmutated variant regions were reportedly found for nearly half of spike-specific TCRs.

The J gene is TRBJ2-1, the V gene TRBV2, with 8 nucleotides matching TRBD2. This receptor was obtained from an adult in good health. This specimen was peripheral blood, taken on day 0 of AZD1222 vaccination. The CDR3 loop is CASKGGGIYNEQFF. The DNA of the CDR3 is TGTGCCAGCAAAGGCGGGGGGATCTACAATGAGCAGTTCTTC.